The 8 T cell receptor beta chains in this list originate from one sample, sequenced in a study of cytomegalovirus exposure and HLA in healthy donors. Amplification used 60 Vbeta primers and 13 Jbeta primers. Sequencing used immunoSEQ multiplex PCR; TCRdb keeps in-frame clones, though not all of them. This listing includes more than 90,000 clones. Sequenced sample: PBMCs. The receptor set was obtained from a man aged 25-45 years in good health and CMV-seronegative.

The chain uses TRBV28 and TRBJ2-7; 13 bases fit TRBD2. Looked up from germline, CDR1 is MDHEN and CDR2 is SYDVKM. V gave up 7 bases and J gave up 5 bases; unmatched junction bases: 5. CDR3 length: 14 residues. This chain's CDR3 is CASNLLAGGNEQYF. Here the CDR3 DNA reads TGTGCCAGCAACCTACTAGCGGGGGGGAACGAGCAGTACTTC.

The chain employs TRBV2 and TRBJ1-1, with D unclear. With 4 bases removed from V and 2 bases from J, the gap between germline ends came to 11 bases. From germline, CDR1 is SNHLY and CDR2 FYNNEI. There are 14 residues in the CDR3. The CDR3 protein is CASSVERDNTEAFF. CDR3 DNA sequence: TGTGCCAGCAGTGTGGAGAGAGACAACACTGAAGCTTTCTTT.

The CDR3 sequence: CASSRDRGRKLFF. DNA of the CDR3: TGTGCCAGCTCAAGGGACAGGGGTCGAAAACTGTTTTTT. The rearrangement links TRBV18 to TRBJ1-4, with TRBD1 matching 10 bases. The CDR3 length is 13 residues. CDR1 KGHSH and CDR2 LQKENI come from the germline V gene. V shed 5 bases, J shed 10 bases, and the junction held 4 bases outside the gene matches.

The V and J genes are TRBV9 and TRBJ2-4; D is uncertain. The CDR3 totals 14 residues. V was cut by 0 bases and J by 3 bases, with 7 bases left in between. From germline, CDR1 is SGDLS and CDR2 YYNGEE. The DNA of the CDR3 is TGTGCCAGCAGCGTAGGACTTGACAAAAACATTCAGTACTTC. This codes for CASSVGLDKNIQYF.

The V gene is TRBV5-6, the J gene TRBJ1-2, with D perhaps matching TRBD1 (6 bases). The germline gives CDR1 SGHDT, CDR2 YYEEEE. V lost 0 bases, J lost 10 bases, and 10 bases lay in between. The CDR3 loop spans 12 amino acids. The CDR3 loop is CASSLDRVVYTF. The CDR3 DNA sequence: TGTGCCAGCAGCTTGGACAGGGTCGTCTACACCTTC.

The chain carries TRBV19 and TRBJ2-2; D uncertain. The CDR3 runs to 12 residues. Trimming stripped 5 bases from V and 9 bases from J, with 10 bases between. CDR1 is LNHDA, CDR2 SQIVND, per germline (reference sequence). CDR3 residues: CASSAYPWELFF. The CDR3 DNA reads TGTGCCAGTAGTGCCTATCCCTGGGAGCTGTTTTTT.

This chain uses TRBV19 with TRBJ1-5; D perhaps matches TRBD1 (5 bases). CDR1 and CDR2 from the germline V gene are LNHDA and SQIVND (reference sequence). Trimming took off 4 bases at V and 0 bases at J, with 19 bases between the two ends. The CDR3 has 18 amino acids. CDR3 nucleotides: TGTGCCAGTAGTACAACTCGACAGCAAGCCTATAGCAATCAGCCCCAGCATTTT. This encodes CASSTTRQQAYSNQPQHF.

The CDR3 DNA reads as TGCGCCAGCAGCTTAGAAGGGGATTTGGGAGCTTTCTTT. Translated: CASSLEGDLGAFF. J is TRBJ1-1 and V is TRBV5-1; maybe TRBD1 (5 bases). V was trimmed by 2 bases and J by 10 bases, leaving 15 bases between them. Looked up from germline, CDR1 is SGHRS and CDR2 is YFSETQ. The CDR3 contains 13 residues. The variable domain in full, completed from reference TRBV5-1 and TRBJ1-1, reads KAGVTQTPRYLIKTRGQQVTLSCSPISGHRSVSWYQQTPGQGLQFLFEYFSETQRNKGNFPGRFSGRQFSNSRSEMNVSTLELGDSALYLCASSLEGDLGAFFGQGTRLTVV.